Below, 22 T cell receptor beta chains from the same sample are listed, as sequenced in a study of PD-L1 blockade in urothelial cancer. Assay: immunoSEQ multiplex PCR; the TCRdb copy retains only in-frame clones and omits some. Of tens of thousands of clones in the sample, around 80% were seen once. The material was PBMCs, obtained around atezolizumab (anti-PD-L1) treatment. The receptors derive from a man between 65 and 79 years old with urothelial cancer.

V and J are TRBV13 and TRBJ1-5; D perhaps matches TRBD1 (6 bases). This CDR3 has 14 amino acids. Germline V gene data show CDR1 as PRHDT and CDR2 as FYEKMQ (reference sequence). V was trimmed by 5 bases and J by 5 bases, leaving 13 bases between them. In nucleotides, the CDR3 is TGTGCCAGCAGCCGTGGGGGGGGCGATCAGCCCCAGCATTTT. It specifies CASSRGGGDQPQHF.

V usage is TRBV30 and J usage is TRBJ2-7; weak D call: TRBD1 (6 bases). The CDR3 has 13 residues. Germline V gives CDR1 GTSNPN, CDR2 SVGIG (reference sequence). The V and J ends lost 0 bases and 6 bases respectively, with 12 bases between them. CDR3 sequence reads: CAWSVGGYGEQYF. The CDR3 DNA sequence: TGTGCCTGGAGTGTAGGGGGATATGGCGAGCAGTACTTC.

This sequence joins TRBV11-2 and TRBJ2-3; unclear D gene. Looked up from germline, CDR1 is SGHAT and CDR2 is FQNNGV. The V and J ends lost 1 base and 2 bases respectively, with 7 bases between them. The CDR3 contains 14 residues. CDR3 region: CASSLVTHTDTQYF. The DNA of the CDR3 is TGTGCCAGCAGCTTAGTGACACACACAGATACGCAGTATTTT.

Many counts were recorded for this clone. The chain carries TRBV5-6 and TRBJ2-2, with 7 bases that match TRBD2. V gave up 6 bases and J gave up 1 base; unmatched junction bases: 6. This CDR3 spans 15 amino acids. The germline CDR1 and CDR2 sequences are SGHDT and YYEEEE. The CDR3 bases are TGTGCCAGCACGCTTGGCGGGGGGAACACCGGGGAGCTGTTTTTT. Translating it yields CASTLGGGNTGELFF.

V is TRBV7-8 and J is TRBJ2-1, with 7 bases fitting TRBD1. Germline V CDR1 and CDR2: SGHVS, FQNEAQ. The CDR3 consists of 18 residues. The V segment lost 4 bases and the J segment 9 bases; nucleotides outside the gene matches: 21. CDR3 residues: CASSSLHYGQVRETEQFF. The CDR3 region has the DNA TGTGCCAGCAGCTCCCTCCACTACGGACAGGTCAGGGAAACTGAGCAGTTCTTC.

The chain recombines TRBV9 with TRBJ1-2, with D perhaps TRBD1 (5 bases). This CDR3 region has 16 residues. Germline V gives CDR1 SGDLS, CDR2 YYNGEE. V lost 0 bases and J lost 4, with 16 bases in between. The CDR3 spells CASSVATGENGYGYTF. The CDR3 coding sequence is TGTGCCAGCAGCGTAGCTACGGGGGAGAACGGCTATGGCTACACCTTC.

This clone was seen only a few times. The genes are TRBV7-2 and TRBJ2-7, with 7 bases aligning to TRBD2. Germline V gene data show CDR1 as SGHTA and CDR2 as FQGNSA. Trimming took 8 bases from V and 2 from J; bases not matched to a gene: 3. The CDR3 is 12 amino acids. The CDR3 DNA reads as TGTGCCAGCGGGGAGGGCACCTACGAGCAGTACTTC. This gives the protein CASGEGTYEQYF.

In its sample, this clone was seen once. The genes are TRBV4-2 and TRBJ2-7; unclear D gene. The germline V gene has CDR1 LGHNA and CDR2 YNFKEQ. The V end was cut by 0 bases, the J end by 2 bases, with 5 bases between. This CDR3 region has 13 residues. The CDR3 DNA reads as TGTGCCAGCAGCCAAGAAATAACCTACGAGCAGTACTTC. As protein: CASSQEITYEQYF.

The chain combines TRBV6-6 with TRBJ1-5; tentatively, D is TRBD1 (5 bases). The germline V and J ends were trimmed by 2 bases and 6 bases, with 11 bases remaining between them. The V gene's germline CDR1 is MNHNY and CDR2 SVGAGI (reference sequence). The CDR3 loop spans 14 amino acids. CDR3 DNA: TGTGCCAGCAGTTACCCCCAGGGCGGTCAGCCCCAGCATTTT. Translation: CASSYPQGGQPQHF.

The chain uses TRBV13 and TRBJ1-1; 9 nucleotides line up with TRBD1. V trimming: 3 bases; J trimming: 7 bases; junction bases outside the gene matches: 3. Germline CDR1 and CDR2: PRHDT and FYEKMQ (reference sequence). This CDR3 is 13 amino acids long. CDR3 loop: CASSFDRGNEAFF. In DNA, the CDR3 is TGTGCCAGCAGCTTTGACAGGGGGAATGAAGCTTTCTTT.

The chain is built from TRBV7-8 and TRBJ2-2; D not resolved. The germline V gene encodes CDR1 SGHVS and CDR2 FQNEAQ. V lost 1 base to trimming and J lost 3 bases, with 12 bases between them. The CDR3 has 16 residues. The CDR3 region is CASSLEPHSYTGELFF. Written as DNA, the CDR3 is TGTGCCAGCAGCTTAGAGCCTCACAGCTACACCGGGGAGCTGTTTTTT.

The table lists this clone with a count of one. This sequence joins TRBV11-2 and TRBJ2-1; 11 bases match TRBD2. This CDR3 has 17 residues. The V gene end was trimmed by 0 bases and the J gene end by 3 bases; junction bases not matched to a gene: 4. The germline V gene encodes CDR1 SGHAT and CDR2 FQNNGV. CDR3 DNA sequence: TGTGCCAGCAGCTTAGATCATCTAGCGGGGGGCTACAATGAGCAGTTCTTC. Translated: CASSLDHLAGGYNEQFF.

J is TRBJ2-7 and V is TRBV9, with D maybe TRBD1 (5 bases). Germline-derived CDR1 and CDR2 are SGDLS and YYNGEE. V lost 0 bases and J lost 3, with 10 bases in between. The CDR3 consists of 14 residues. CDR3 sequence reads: CASSVGAGNYEQYF. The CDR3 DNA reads TGTGCCAGCAGCGTAGGTGCAGGGAACTACGAGCAGTACTTC. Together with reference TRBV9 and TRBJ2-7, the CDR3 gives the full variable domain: DSGVTQTPKHLITATGQRVTLRCSPRSGDLSVYWYQQSLDQGLQFLIQYYNGEERAKGNILERFSAQQFPDLHSELNLSSLELGDSALYFCASSVGAGNYEQYFGPGTRLTVT.

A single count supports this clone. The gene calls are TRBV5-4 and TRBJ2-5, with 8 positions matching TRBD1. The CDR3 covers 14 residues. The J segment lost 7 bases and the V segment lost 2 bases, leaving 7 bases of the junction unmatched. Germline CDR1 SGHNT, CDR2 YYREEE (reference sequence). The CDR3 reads CASSLPGGTGTQYF. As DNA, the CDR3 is TGTGCCAGCAGCTTACCAGGGGGCACAGGGACCCAGTACTTC. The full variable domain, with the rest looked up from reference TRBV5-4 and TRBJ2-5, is ETGVTQSPTHLIKTRGQQVTLRCSSQSGHNTVSWYQQALGQGPQFIFQYYREEENGRGNFPPRFSGLQFPNYSSELNVNALELDDSALYLCASSLPGGTGTQYFGPGTRLLVL.

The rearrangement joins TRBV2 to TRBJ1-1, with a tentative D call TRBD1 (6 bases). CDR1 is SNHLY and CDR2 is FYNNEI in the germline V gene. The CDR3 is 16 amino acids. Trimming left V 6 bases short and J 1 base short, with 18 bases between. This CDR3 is CASSSINRAGNTEAFF. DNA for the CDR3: TGTGCCAGCAGCTCAATTAACAGGGCCGGGAACACTGAAGCTTTCTTT. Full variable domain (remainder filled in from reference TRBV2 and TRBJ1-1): EPEVTQTPSHQVTQMGQEVILRCVPISNHLYFYWYRQILGQKVEFLVSFYNNEISEKSEIFDDQFSVERPDGSNFTLKIRSTKLEDSAMYFCASSSINRAGNTEAFFGQGTRLTVV.

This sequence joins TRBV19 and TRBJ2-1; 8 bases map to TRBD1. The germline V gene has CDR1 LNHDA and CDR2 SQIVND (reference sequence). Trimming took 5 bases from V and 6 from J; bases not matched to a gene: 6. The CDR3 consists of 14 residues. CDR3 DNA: TGTGCCAGTAGTTTATCGACAGGGGTCAATGAGCAGTTCTTC. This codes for CASSLSTGVNEQFF.

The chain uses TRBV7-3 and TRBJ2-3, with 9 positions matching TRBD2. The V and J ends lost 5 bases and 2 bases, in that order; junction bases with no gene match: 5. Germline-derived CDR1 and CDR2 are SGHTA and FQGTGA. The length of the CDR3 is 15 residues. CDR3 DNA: TGTGCCAGCAGCCGGCTAGCGGGGATCACAGATACGCAGTATTTT. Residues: CASSRLAGITDTQYF.

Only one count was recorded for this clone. Here the CDR3 reads CASSGGLGWSYEQYF. The CDR3 DNA follows: TGTGCCAGCAGCGGGGGACTGGGGTGGTCCTACGAGCAGTACTTC. This chain links TRBV5-6 with TRBJ2-7; D is possibly TRBD2 (6 bases). The V end was cut by 4 bases, the J end by 1 base, with 15 bases between. This CDR3 has 15 residues. CDR1 and CDR2 from the germline V gene are SGHDT and YYEEEE. Full variable domain (missing parts from reference TRBV5-6 and TRBJ2-7): DAGVTQSPTHLIKTRGQQVTLRCSPKSGHDTVSWYQQALGQGPQFIFQYYEEEERQRGNFPDRFSGHQFPNYSSELNVNALLLGDSALYLCASSGGLGWSYEQYFGPGTRLTVT.

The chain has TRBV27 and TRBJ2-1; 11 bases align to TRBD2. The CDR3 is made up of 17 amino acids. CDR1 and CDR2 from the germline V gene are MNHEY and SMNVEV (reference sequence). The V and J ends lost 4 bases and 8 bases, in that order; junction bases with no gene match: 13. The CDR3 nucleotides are TGTGCCAGCAGTTCTCGCGTCGATAGCGGGAGGGTATATGAGCAGTTCTTC. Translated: CASSSRVDSGRVYEQFF.

CDR3 nucleotides: TGTGCCAGTAGTATAGGGACAGGGGGTAGTACGCAGTATTTT. Its protein is CASSIGTGGSTQYF. The chain combines TRBV19 with TRBJ2-3; 10 bases agree with TRBD1. Germline assignment: CDR1 LNHDA and CDR2 SQIVND (reference sequence). The CDR3 runs to 14 residues. Unmatched junction bases numbered 3, after V lost 1 base and J lost 8 bases.

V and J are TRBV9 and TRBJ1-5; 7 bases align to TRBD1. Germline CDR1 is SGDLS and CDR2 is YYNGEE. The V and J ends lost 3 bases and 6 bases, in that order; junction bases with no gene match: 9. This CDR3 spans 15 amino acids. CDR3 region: CASSATGSRGQPQHF. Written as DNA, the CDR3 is TGTGCCAGCAGCGCGACAGGGTCGCGGGGTCAGCCCCAGCATTTT.

This chain's CDR3 is CASSDSGGFGYTF. The CDR3 DNA is TGTGCCAGCAGTGACTCTGGAGGTTTCGGCTACACCTTC. J is TRBJ1-2 and V is TRBV6-4; D not resolved. V was trimmed by 0 bases and J by 8 bases, leaving 10 bases between them. This CDR3 comprises 13 residues. Germline V gene sequence: CDR1 MRHNA, CDR2 SNTAGT.